A selection of T cell receptor beta chains follows, all from one sample in a study of blood T cells in healthy people across ages. TCRdb reprocessed the 5' RACE reads with MiXCR, giving one entry per CDR3 protein. The sample holds some 880,000 distinct CDR3 sequences, around 36% seen once. Input material: blood. These receptors were taken from a man younger than 30 in good health. The conserved cysteine and the conserved F or W are not part of the CDR3 here.

TRBV2,TRBJ1-6,AGSEETAGNSPLH
TRBV6-6,TRBJ1-5,ASSYEGNQPQH
TRBV5-1,TRBJ2-3,ASSATSGSPDTQY
TRBV13,TRBJ1-6,ASSLSRTRSPLH
TRBV25-1,TRBJ1-1,ASSQYVGLGTEAF
TRBV15,TRBJ2-3,ATSVGLAHTDTQY
TRBV6-5,TRBJ1-4,ASSFYRLPATNEKLF
TRBV6-5,TRBJ1-2,ASSYSSGKGANYGYT
TRBV12-3/TRBV12-4,TRBJ1-1,ASSLPSPGSDTEAF
TRBV7-2,TRBJ2-3,ASSLAGRIDTQY
TRBV9,TRBJ2-3,ASSVGPESTDTQY
TRBV20-1,TRBJ1-4,SARDQGEKLF
TRBV4-3,TRBJ2-1,ASSQARDSYNEQF
TRBV27,TRBJ2-6,ASSFNGAGANVLT
TRBV4-3,TRBJ2-6,ASSQGVVSSGANVLT
TRBV7-9,TRBJ2-1,ASSPLAAVYNEQF
TRBV6-1,TRBJ2-7,ASSERDEGFYEQY
TRBV2,TRBJ2-3,ASSGWYIPTDTQY
TRBV5-6,TRBJ1-1,ASSFGYWGSNTEAF
TRBV7-2,TRBJ2-3,ASGPFGDTQY
TRBV5-1,TRBJ2-7,ASSLDFYEQY
TRBV12-3/TRBV12-4,TRBJ1-4,ASSSAATNEKLF
TRBV5-5,TRBJ2-7,ASSRYALLPYEQY
TRBV7-2,TRBJ2-4,ASSSPPKTSGVAVNIQY
TRBV25-1,TRBJ1-6,ATRGAYNSPLH
TRBV4-3,TRBJ2-1,ASSQGPTLGGEQF
TRBV20-1,TRBJ1-1,SARDRQSMNTEAF
TRBV6-5,TRBJ2-1,ASSYSYNLYNEQF
TRBV5-1,TRBJ2-5,ASSSVLLRGGQETQY
TRBV5-1,TRBJ1-1,ASSWNRGAYTEAF
TRBV18,TRBJ1-6,ASSRRSDYNSPLH
TRBV6-5,TRBJ1-5,ASRPDRVRNQPQH
TRBV24-1,TRBJ1-1,ATSEGPPEHTEAF
TRBV7-6,TRBJ1-1,ASAPGRGGNTEAF
TRBV4-3,TRBJ2-7,ASSQSLGREKKEQY
TRBV4-3,TRBJ2-5,ASSGSARAQY
TRBV7-9,TRBJ2-2,ASSPGDSRTGELF
TRBV6-5,TRBJ2-3,ASRGSHTDTQY
TRBV5-1,TRBJ2-7,TSSLGAGEYEQY
TRBV7-2,TRBJ2-3,ASSPQTGLDTQY
TRBV27,TRBJ2-4,ASSPSGGPKNIQY
TRBV9,TRBJ2-5,ASTERDGIYNEQY